The 18 T cell receptor beta chains below come from one sample, sequenced in a study of metastatic and nonmetastatic thyroid tumors. No treatment had been given to any patient before thyroid surgery. MiXCR re-clonotyped the PCR reads for TCRdb. The data contain about 39,000 clones, roughly a sixth of them singletons. The sequenced sample was blood. These receptors originate from a female donor with papillary thyroid cancer or a benign thyroid nodule (not recorded which). Some clones in this sample may be carry-over from other donors' samples.

This chain joins TRBV2 and TRBJ1-2; TRBD1 is a possible D gene (5 bases). CDR3 length: 14 amino acids. V was trimmed by 6 bases and J by 4 bases, leaving 15 bases between them. Germline CDR1 SNHLY, CDR2 FYNNEI. CDR3 loop: CASSPGTTGYGYTF. The CDR3 DNA reads as TGTGCCAGCAGCCCAGGGACCACTGGCTATGGCTACACCTTC.

The chain joins TRBV30 to TRBJ1-1; TRBD1 might be the D (6 bases). Germline V gives CDR1 GTSNPN, CDR2 SVGIG (reference sequence). The CDR3 runs 13 residues. V gave up 2 bases and J gave up 8 bases, with 15 bases separating them. CDR3 region: CAWSPGQSGEAFF. The CDR3 DNA is TGTGCCTGGAGTCCAGGACAGTCGGGAGAAGCTTTCTTT.

This clone came up many times. Other DNA variants within this sample encode the same CDR3. The V and J genes are TRBV10-2 and TRBJ2-5; TRBD2 aligns across 9 bases. The V and J ends lost 5 bases and 9 bases, in that order; junction bases with no gene match: 16. Germline CDR1 reads WSHSY; CDR2 reads SAAADI. The CDR3 runs to 16 residues. The CDR3 nucleotides read TGCGCCAGCAGTCAACCCCCTAGCGGGGTAGGTACGGCCCAGTACTTC. Its translation is CASSQPPSGVGTAQYF.

This clone was detected many times. The chain employs TRBV20-1 and TRBJ1-1; 7 bases fit TRBD1. This CDR3 spans 14 amino acids. Germline CDR1 DFQATT, CDR2 SNEGSKA (reference sequence). J was trimmed by 5 bases and V by 5 bases; bases with no gene match: 11. The CDR3 DNA reads as TGCAGTGCTCCCACCCGACAGGGCGGTACTGAAGCTTTCTTT. Translation: CSAPTRQGGTEAFF.

The chain links TRBV9 to TRBJ2-2; perhaps TRBD2 as D (7 bases). Trimming stripped 0 bases from V and 4 bases from J, with 16 bases between. Germline V gives CDR1 SGDLS, CDR2 YYNGEE. CDR3 length equals 17 residues. Written as DNA, the CDR3 is TGTGCCAGCAGCGTAGTGGGGGGGCAGGGTTGCACCGGGGAGCTGTTTTTT. Amino acid sequence: CASSVVGGQGCTGELFF.

V usage is TRBV14 and J usage is TRBJ2-1, with 10 bases fitting TRBD2. V dropped 7 bases and J dropped 5; count of bases not matched to a gene: 8. Germline CDR1 reads SGHDN; CDR2 reads FVKESK. This CDR3 has 15 residues. The DNA for the CDR3 is TGTGCCAGCATCGGGACTAGCGTGCGAAACAATGAGCAGTTCTTC. Its protein is CASIGTSVRNNEQFF.

This clone showed up many times. This chain connects TRBV5-1 to TRBJ1-2; the match to TRBD1 covers 11 bases. Trimming took 1 base from V and 6 from J; bases not matched to a gene: 2. This CDR3 has 14 amino acids. Germline-derived CDR1 and CDR2 are SGHRS and YFSETQ. The CDR3 DNA reads as TGCGCCAGCAGCTTGTGGGGACAGGGGGATGGCTACACCTTC. Encoded protein: CASSLWGQGDGYTF.

Ten or more counts support this clone. The chain joins TRBV9 to TRBJ1-6; D uncertain. Germline CDR1 is SGDLS and CDR2 is YYNGEE. The CDR3 loop spans 15 amino acids. V was cut by 0 bases and J by 9 bases, with 13 bases left in between. CDR3 nucleotide sequence: TGTGCCAGCAGCGTAGGTCCGGGCATGGGTTCACCCCTCCACTTT. This translates into CASSVGPGMGSPLHF.

This clone showed up many times. CDR3 in amino acids: CATSRDTRPEAFF. In DNA form, the CDR3 reads TGTGCCACCAGCAGAGATACCAGGCCTGAAGCTTTCTTT. The chain combines TRBV15 with TRBJ1-1, with D unresolved. There are 13 residues in the CDR3. Germline lookup yields CDR1 LNHNV and CDR2 YYDKDF (reference sequence). Trimming removed 0 bases from V and 6 bases from J, with 8 bases in between.

This clone was found many times. V is TRBV4-1 and J is TRBJ2-7; 7 bases align to TRBD1. Germline loops: CDR1 MGHRA, CDR2 YSYEKL. V lost 1 base to trimming and J lost 2 bases; unmatched junction nucleotides: 2. The CDR3 length is 14 residues. The CDR3 DNA reads TGCGCCAGCAGCCAAGGGGACAGCACCTACGAGCAGTACTTC. It specifies CASSQGDSTYEQYF.

This clone was found a few times. The chain couples TRBV2 to TRBJ1-5, with a possible D match to TRBD1 (6 bases). The CDR3 is made up of 14 amino acids. CDR1 and CDR2 (germline): SNHLY, FYNNEI. The V gene lost 7 bases and the J gene lost 4 bases, with 14 bases spanning the gap. The CDR3 DNA reads TGTGCCAGCATCAGGGGAGAAGGTAATCAGCCCCAGCATTTT. It translates to CASIRGEGNQPQHF.

This clone showed up many times. The genes are TRBV11-2 and TRBJ2-1; D may be TRBD2 (5 bases). The germline V gene encodes CDR1 SGHAT and CDR2 FQNNGV. The CDR3 sequence is 16 residues long. V was cut by 5 bases and J by 0 bases, with 14 bases left in between. The CDR3: CASSPMDFSSYNEQFF. The CDR3 coding sequence is TGTGCCAGCAGCCCCATGGACTTCAGCTCCTACAATGAGCAGTTCTTC.

This clone was seen at least ten times. The V call is TRBV20-1, the J call TRBJ1-1; D is unclear. The length of the CDR3 is 13 residues. In germline, CDR1 is DFQATT, CDR2 SNEGSKA (reference sequence). V dropped 6 bases and J dropped 1 base, with 12 bases sitting between them. The CDR3 here is CSAVGATNTEAFF. DNA for the CDR3: TGCAGTGCGGTAGGAGCGACGAACACTGAAGCTTTCTTT.

This clone was observed many times. The rearrangement links TRBV27 to TRBJ1-2; D not certain. There are 14 residues in the CDR3. Germline assignment: CDR1 MNHEY and CDR2 SMNVEV (reference sequence). The V end lost 4 bases, the J end lost 4 bases, and 13 bases lay between the germline ends. The CDR3 loop reads CASSSAGFSYGYTF. The CDR3 DNA follows: TGTGCCAGCAGTTCGGCGGGATTTAGCTATGGCTACACCTTC.

Many counts were recorded for this clone. CDR3 sequence reads: CATLTGADGEQYF. The CDR3 DNA sequence: TGTGCCACCCTGACAGGGGCGGACGGCGAGCAGTACTTC. The chain uses TRBV25-1 and TRBJ2-7; TRBD1 aligns across 8 bases. The CDR3 covers 13 residues. J was trimmed by 6 bases and V by 10 bases; bases with no gene match: 11. The germline CDR1 and CDR2 sequences are MGHDK and SYGVNS.

There are many counts of this clone. The rearrangement joins TRBV6-1 to TRBJ2-7, with TRBD1 matching 8 bases. The CDR3 runs to 14 residues. V shed 6 bases, J shed 5 bases, and the junction held 9 bases outside the gene matches. CDR1 and CDR2 (germline): MNHNS, SASEGT. CDR3 region: CASSELDRGNEQYF. The CDR3 DNA follows: TGTGCCAGCAGCGAACTTGACAGGGGAAACGAGCAGTACTTC.

This clone has at least ten counts. Other DNA sequences in the same sample also yield this CDR3. The rearrangement joins TRBV20-1 to TRBJ2-2; D ambiguous. V was pared by 6 bases and J by 0 bases, with 8 bases between. The CDR3 sequence is 13 residues long. CDR1 is DFQATT and CDR2 is SNEGSKA in the germline V gene (reference sequence). The CDR3 sequence is CSALRPNTGELFF. CDR3 in DNA: TGCAGTGCCCTCCGACCGAACACCGGGGAGCTGTTTTTT.

The V gene is TRBV9, the J gene TRBJ2-3; 9 bases map to TRBD2. CDR1 SGDLS and CDR2 YYNGEE come from the germline V gene. Germline trimming cut 5 bases from V and 0 bases from J; bases unmatched to any gene: 4. This CDR3 is 15 amino acids long. CDR3 nucleotides: TGTGCCAGCAGTGAAACTAGCGGGAGCACAGATACGCAGTATTTT. This sequence encodes CASSETSGSTDTQYF.